Listed here are 15 T cell receptor beta chains from one sample, sequenced in a study of spatial heterogeneity in lung cancer (dated by TCRdb to about 2019). The time point label, read with the paper, signifies: sample taken at primary tumor resection. The receptor library was made with 5' RACE. Sequencing was carried out with a NextSeq 500. TCRdb reran the public reads through fastp at Q25 and MiXCR, keeping productive beta chains. One record per CDR3 amino acid sequence lists the most common genes and DNA. The sample has 30,000 to 45,000 distinct CDR3 sequences on record, less than 9% of them singletons. Approximately 29% of the sample rests with the top ten. The specimen comprised PBMCs, sampled at surgery. The source of these receptors is a female donor with early-stage non-small cell lung cancer.

This clonotype was observed at least ten times. The rearrangement joins TRBV2 to TRBJ1-2; no firm D call. V was clipped by 6 bases and J by 6 bases, with 14 bases between them. The CDR3 covers 13 residues. The V gene's germline CDR1 is SNHLY and CDR2 FYNNEI. In DNA, the CDR3 is TGTGCCAGCAGAAGCTCAGTGAGTCATGGCTACACCTTC. Amino acid sequence: CASRSSVSHGYTF.

This clonotype was found many times. The chain couples TRBV5-1 to TRBJ2-7, with no clear D. V lost 6 bases and J 3 bases, leaving 13 bases between the germline ends. This CDR3 contains 13 residues. Germline loops: CDR1 SGHRS, CDR2 YFSETQ. In nucleotides, the CDR3 is TGCGCCAGCAAGGGCGGAAGCAGCTACGAGCAGTACTTC. Its translation is CASKGGSSYEQYF.

This clonotype was seen at least ten times. This chain connects TRBV23-1 to TRBJ1-6, with D unresolved. TRBV23-1 is classed as an ORF, of uncertain function. Between the trimmed V and J ends, which lost 5 bases and 7 bases, there was a span of 18 bases. The CDR3 runs 16 residues. CDR3 nucleotide sequence: TGCGCCAGCAGTACCCCAGGAGAATGCAAGAATTCACCCCTCCACTTT. Amino acid sequence: CASSTPGECKNSPLHF.

This clonotype was seen many times. V and J are TRBV7-6 and TRBJ2-1, with D perhaps assigned TRBD1 or TRBD2 (6 bases each). Germline values: CDR1 SGHVS, CDR2 FNYEAQ. There are 17 residues in the CDR3. The V end lost 3 bases, the J end lost 0 bases, and 15 bases lay between the germline ends. In DNA form, the CDR3 reads TGTGCCAGCAGCTTCCGTCTTCGGGGGCCCTCCTACAATGAGCAGTTCTTC. It codes for CASSFRLRGPSYNEQFF.

The CDR3 sequence: CASSRTSGRVEQYF. CDR3 nucleotide sequence: TGTGCCAGCTCACGGACTAGCGGGCGGGTCGAGCAGTACTTC. The chain couples TRBV18 to TRBJ2-7; 11 positions match TRBD2. The CDR3 spans 14 residues. Trimming at V came to 4 bases and at J to 6 bases, leaving 5 bases not matched to a gene. The germline CDR1 and CDR2 sequences are KGHSH and LQKENI.

This clonotype was counted ten times or more. The J gene is TRBJ2-2, the V gene TRBV4-1; 8 nucleotides line up with TRBD1. CDR1 MGHRA and CDR2 YSYEKL come from the germline V gene. This CDR3 has 15 amino acids. The V segment lost 4 bases and the J segment 2 bases; nucleotides outside the gene matches: 3. CDR3 sequence reads: CASSRTGTNTGELFF. DNA of the CDR3: TGCGCCAGCAGCCGGACAGGGACCAACACCGGGGAGCTGTTTTTT.

This clonotype was seen many times. The V call is TRBV5-1, the J call TRBJ1-1; TRBD1 matches 8 bases. This CDR3 spans 14 amino acids. The ends lost 2 bases at V and 1 base at J; junction bases unmatched: 1. The V gene's germline CDR1 is SGHRS and CDR2 YFSETQ. The CDR3 nucleotides are TGCGCCAGCAGCTTACAGGGGGGGAACACTGAAGCTTTCTTT. It yields the protein CASSLQGGNTEAFF.

This clonotype was counted at least ten times. The rearrangement joins TRBV5-1 to TRBJ2-6; D uncertain. CDR3 size: 15 residues. Trimming cost V 0 bases and J 0 bases, with 4 bases left between them. The V gene's germline CDR1 is SGHRS and CDR2 YFSETQ. The CDR3 region is CASSLDNSGANVLTF. In nucleotides, the CDR3 is TGCGCCAGCAGCTTGGATAACTCTGGGGCCAACGTCCTGACTTTC.

This clonotype was counted ten times or more. V gene TRBV7-2 combines with J gene TRBJ2-3, with no clear D. The CDR3 has 14 amino acids. Germline V gene data show CDR1 as SGHTA and CDR2 as FQGNSA. Trimming stripped 0 bases from V and 4 bases from J, with 8 bases between. CDR3 protein: CASSLALLADTQYF. The CDR3 nucleotides are TGTGCCAGCAGCTTAGCGCTTTTGGCAGATACGCAGTATTTT.

This clonotype was observed at least ten times. The J gene is TRBJ2-1, the V gene TRBV5-1; D may be TRBD2 (5 bases). V lost 0 bases to trimming and J lost 0 bases, with 13 bases between them. The CDR3 runs to 17 residues. Germline V gene data show CDR1 as SGHRS and CDR2 as YFSETQ. CDR3 bases: TGCGCCAGCAGCTTGGGAGGCTTAGCGAGCTCCTACAATGAGCAGTTCTTC. Amino acids: CASSLGGLASSYNEQFF.

Ten or more counts support this clonotype. The V call is TRBV30, the J call TRBJ1-2, with D maybe TRBD1 (6 bases). Germline CDR1 GTSNPN, CDR2 SVGIG (reference sequence). The CDR3 has 13 amino acids. The V end was cut by 0 bases, the J end by 8 bases, with 13 bases between. CDR3 residues: CAWSVHREGGYTF. CDR3 nucleotides: TGTGCCTGGAGTGTCCACAGGGAAGGCGGCTACACCTTC.

This clonotype was counted ten times or more. The rearrangement links TRBV29-1 to TRBJ2-5, with unresolved D. V was cut by 4 bases and J by 2 bases, with 11 bases left in between. CDR1 and CDR2 from the germline V gene are SQVTM and ANQGSEA. This CDR3 spans 13 amino acids. CDR3 sequence: CSVATYRQETQYF. The CDR3 region has the DNA TGCAGCGTTGCGACGTACAGACAAGAGACCCAGTACTTC.

In its sample, this clonotype was seen a few times. V gene TRBV18 combines with J gene TRBJ1-5; a weak D match, TRBD1 (6 bases). The germline gives CDR1 KGHSH, CDR2 LQKENI. Trimming removed 3 bases from V and 4 bases from J, with 13 bases in between. This CDR3 is 15 amino acids long. In nucleotides, the CDR3 is TGTGCCAGCTCACCGAAGACAGGAATGAATCAGCCCCAGCATTTT. Protein: CASSPKTGMNQPQHF.

This chain uses TRBV6-1 with TRBJ1-1, with D unresolved. V gave up 1 base and J gave up 6 bases, with 15 bases separating them. The germline gives CDR1 MNHNS, CDR2 SASEGT. This CDR3 comprises 15 residues. In DNA, the CDR3 is TGTGCCAGCAGTGAAGATTGGCAAGGGTGGTCTGAAGCTTTCTTT. As protein: CASSEDWQGWSEAFF.

This clonotype was recorded at least ten times. V gene TRBV6-5 combines with J gene TRBJ2-3; TRBD1 agrees at 9 bases. The CDR3 length is 14 residues. The germline V gene has CDR1 MNHEY and CDR2 SVGAGI. Germline trimming cut 6 bases from V and 4 bases from J; bases unmatched to any gene: 5. Here the CDR3 reads CASRFGTGSDTQYF. The DNA of the CDR3 is TGTGCCAGCAGATTCGGGACAGGGTCAGATACGCAGTATTTT.